A single sample is the source of the 15 T cell receptor beta chains below, sequenced in a study of blood T cell repertoires in COVID-19. Clones were sequenced by immunoSEQ multiplex PCR, and TCRdb holds only the in-frame ones, with some missing. Of about 190,000 clones listed, around 90% were seen once; the top ten hold approximately 0.5%. Sequencing used peripheral blood. The receptors derive from a man aged 50 to 59 with acute or convalescent COVID-19.

V usage is TRBV28 and J usage is TRBJ1-5; the D is unclear. From germline, CDR1 is MDHEN and CDR2 SYDVKM. V dropped 3 bases and J dropped 0 bases, with 18 bases sitting between them. The CDR3 totals 18 residues. In nucleotides, the CDR3 is TGTGCCAGCAGTTTGTATCCCGTTCGGGTCTATAGCAATCAGCCCCAGCATTTT. It encodes CASSLYPVRVYSNQPQHF.

The CDR3, as DNA: TGTGCCAGTGCCACAGGGTCCTACGAGCAGTACGTC. It encodes CASATGSYEQYV. The genes are TRBV6-5 and TRBJ2-7; the D gene is possibly TRBD1 (6 bases). The germline gives CDR1 MNHEY, CDR2 SVGAGI. Trimming removed 9 bases from V and 1 base from J, with 10 bases in between. The CDR3 sequence is 12 residues long.

This sequence joins TRBV10-2 and TRBJ2-1; 8 bases match TRBD2. V dropped 4 bases and J dropped 7; count of bases not matched to a gene: 0. Germline-derived CDR1 and CDR2 are WSHSY and SAAADI. The CDR3 extends over 12 amino acids. The DNA for the CDR3 is TGCGCCAGCAGTGGCGGGGGGAATGAGCAGTTCTTC. Translation gives CASSGGGNEQFF.

The chain has TRBV7-6 and TRBJ1-2; D is ambiguous. The CDR3 runs 13 residues. The V and J ends lost 4 bases and 2 bases respectively, with 8 bases between them. Germline V gene sequence: CDR1 SGHVS, CDR2 FNYEAQ. The CDR3 nucleotides read TGTGCCAGCAGCTACGCAGGAAACTATGGCTACACCTTC. Amino acid sequence: CASSYAGNYGYTF.

This chain joins TRBV29-1 and TRBJ1-4; tentative D call: TRBD1 (5 bases). The germline V and J ends were trimmed by 4 bases and 0 bases, with 9 bases remaining between them. From germline, CDR1 is SQVTM and CDR2 ANQGSEA. The CDR3 sequence is 14 residues long. The chain's CDR3 is CSVGGDATNEKLFF. CDR3 DNA sequence: TGCAGCGTTGGGGGGGATGCAACTAATGAAAAACTGTTTTTT.

This chain joins TRBV28 and TRBJ1-2; no clear D. Germline V CDR1 and CDR2: MDHEN, SYDVKM. Trimming removed 2 bases from V and 4 bases from J, with 8 bases in between. The CDR3 is made up of 13 amino acids. CDR3 sequence: CASSLAGFYGYTF. CDR3 coding DNA: TGTGCCAGCAGTTTAGCCGGGTTCTATGGCTACACCTTC.

The rearrangement links TRBV30 to TRBJ2-3; D is perhaps TRBD2 (7 bases). The length of the CDR3 is 14 residues. V was pared by 2 bases and J by 6 bases, with 15 bases between. Germline V gene lookup returns CDR1 GTSNPN and CDR2 SVGIG (reference sequence). This chain's CDR3 is CAWSKRGGRDTQYF. As DNA, the CDR3 is TGTGCCTGGAGTAAGAGGGGGGGTCGCGATACGCAGTATTTT. Drawing the rest from reference TRBV30 and TRBJ2-3, the complete variable domain is SQTIHQWPATLVQPVGSPLSLECTVEGTSNPNLYWYRQAAGRGLQLLFYSVGIGQISSEVPQNLSASRPQDRQFILSSKKLLLSDSGFYLCAWSKRGGRDTQYFGPGTRLTVL.

The chain joins TRBV28 to TRBJ2-7; tentatively, D is TRBD1 (6 bases). V shed 5 bases and J shed 0 bases, with 14 bases lying between them. This CDR3 is 15 amino acids long. From germline, CDR1 is MDHEN and CDR2 SYDVKM. DNA of the CDR3: TGTGCCAGCAGTACCAGGACAGCCGGCTCCTACGAGCAGTACTTC. Translation: CASSTRTAGSYEQYF. Filled out from reference TRBV28 and TRBJ2-7, the complete variable domain reads DVKVTQSSRYLVKRTGEKVFLECVQDMDHENMFWYRQDPGLGLRLIYFSYDVKMKEKGDIPEGYSVSREKKERFSLILESASTNQTSMYLCASSTRTAGSYEQYFGPGTRLTVT.

V gene TRBV27 combines with J gene TRBJ1-1; 7 bases are a match to TRBD1. Germline V gives CDR1 MNHEY, CDR2 SMNVEV (reference sequence). This CDR3 is built from 13 residues. Trimming cost V 6 bases and J 4 bases; bases outside gene matches: 5. The CDR3 reads CASRYRQGTEAFF. CDR3 nucleotides: TGTGCCAGCAGGTACCGACAGGGCACTGAAGCTTTCTTT.

The table lists this clone with a few counts. V and J are TRBV27 and TRBJ2-7, with TRBD1 identical over 9 bases. The CDR3 covers 15 residues. Germline V gene data show CDR1 as MNHEY and CDR2 as SMNVEV (reference sequence). V dropped 4 bases and J dropped 2; count of bases not matched to a gene: 6. The CDR3 coding sequence is TGTGCCAGCAGTTACGCCGGGACAGGGACCTACGAGCAGTACTTC. It encodes CASSYAGTGTYEQYF.

The CDR3 nucleotides are TGTGCCAGCAAAAGGACTAGCGGGGCAGTACTAAACAATGAGCAGTTCTTC. Encoded protein: CASKRTSGAVLNNEQFF. This chain joins TRBV2 and TRBJ2-1; TRBD2 aligns across 12 bases. Trimming at V came to 7 bases and at J to 5 bases, leaving 12 bases not matched to a gene. Germline loops: CDR1 SNHLY, CDR2 FYNNEI. The CDR3 sequence is 17 residues long. Using reference TRBV2 and TRBJ2-1 for the parts outside the CDR3, the full variable domain is EPEVTQTPSHQVTQMGQEVILRCVPISNHLYFYWYRQILGQKVEFLVSFYNNEISEKSEIFDDQFSVERPDGSNFTLKIRSTKLEDSAMYFCASKRTSGAVLNNEQFFGPGTRLTVL.

In its sample, this clone was seen once. The chain couples TRBV2 to TRBJ2-2, with 16 bases matching TRBD2. Germline trimming cut 3 bases from V and 5 bases from J; bases unmatched to any gene: 9. CDR3 length equals 19 residues. Germline lookup yields CDR1 SNHLY and CDR2 FYNNEI. CDR3: CASSDLGLAGGPQTGELFF. CDR3 nucleotide sequence: TGTGCCAGCAGTGATTTGGGACTAGCGGGGGGGCCTCAAACCGGGGAGCTGTTTTTT.

The genes are TRBV7-2 and TRBJ2-4, with 9 nucleotides matching TRBD1. This CDR3 has 15 amino acids. Trimming took 5 bases from V and 8 from J; bases not matched to a gene: 10. The V gene's germline CDR1 is SGHTA and CDR2 FQGNSA. CDR3 sequence reads: CASSPRPGQGDIQYF. The CDR3 DNA reads as TGTGCCAGCAGCCCTCGCCCGGGACAGGGAGACATTCAGTACTTC.

This sequence joins TRBV19 and TRBJ1-5, with 9 bases fitting TRBD1. This CDR3 has 15 residues. After removal of 5 bases from V and 5 bases from J, the junction contained 7 bases not matched to a gene. The germline V gene encodes CDR1 LNHDA and CDR2 SQIVND (reference sequence). The CDR3 DNA is TGTGCCAGTAGTGCACAGGGGGCGGGGGATCAGCCCCAGCATTTT. Amino acids: CASSAQGAGDQPQHF.

The chain is built from TRBV6-6 and TRBJ2-3; D ambiguous. With 4 bases removed from V and 2 bases from J, the gap between germline ends came to 10 bases. Per germline, CDR1 MNHNY and CDR2 SVGAGI (reference sequence). CDR3 length equals 14 residues. CDR3 sequence (DNA): TGTGCCAGCAGTTCATCTATGCTCACAGATACGCAGTATTTT. This codes for CASSSSMLTDTQYF.